This T cell receptor beta chain was recorded in a study of cytomegalovirus exposure and HLA in healthy donors. The wider study: Earlier sequencing of about 200 million T cells yielded 90 million to 140 million unique TCR beta sequences. Study-wide results and caveats: Earlier analysis found most TCR beta V segments productive about 90% or about 30% of the time. Reports credit the classifier with highly specific, highly sensitive diagnosis of cytomegalovirus status.

Donors counted as nominally healthy when sampled, yet unrecorded immune exposures were likely. Turning to this clone: Its antigen is not identified.

The germline V gene encodes CDR1 LNHNV and CDR2 YYDKDF (reference sequence). V was shortened by 4 bases and J by 3 bases, with 12 bases between the two germline ends. This CDR3 is 15 amino acids long. With 60 Vbeta and 13 Jbeta primers, the PCR was carried out. Clones were read by immunoSEQ multiplex PCR, and TCRdb kept only the in-frame ones, dropping some. Of approximately 76,000 clones in the sample, around 70% were seen once. Sequencing was performed on PBMCs. The genes are TRBV15 and TRBJ1-4; D gene unclear. The receptor's source is a woman aged 35 to 49 in good health and CMV-seropositive. DNA for the CDR3: TGTGCCACCAGCACTAGGAGCGCGGCTAATGAAAAACTGTTTTTT. Its protein is CATSTRSAANEKLFF. Drawing the rest from reference TRBV15 and TRBJ1-4, the complete variable domain is DAMVIQNPRYQVTQFGKPVTLSCSQTLNHNVMYWYQQKSSQAPKLLFHYYDKDFNNEADTPDNFQSRRPNTSFCFLDIRSPGLGDTAMYLCATSTRSAANEKLFFGSGTQLSVL.